This T cell receptor (beta chain) was captured in a study of blood T cell repertoires in COVID-19. TCRdb's table, derived via immunoSEQ multiplex PCR, lists solely in-frame clones and lacks some. The sample shows about 220,000 clones, about 88% of them seen only once. The receptor's source is a man aged 40-50 years with active or convalescent COVID-19. Sequenced material: peripheral blood.

The CDR3 DNA is TGTGCCAGCAGCGTAGGGCTTTCGGGGGTCCCTGAGCAGTTCTTC. Protein product: CASSVGLSGVPEQFF. This sequence joins TRBV9 and TRBJ2-1, with D maybe TRBD2 (6 bases). There are 15 residues in the CDR3. Germline CDR1 reads SGDLS; CDR2 reads YYNGEE. The V end was cut by 0 bases, the J end by 9 bases, with 16 bases between.